Sequencing of this TCR beta chain was carried out in a study of post-analysis software for immune sequencing data. Unique molecular identifiers had been added to the TCR beta cDNA libraries. TCRdb passed the PCR reads through MiXCR, listing each CDR3 protein once. The sample consists of about 770,000 distinct CDR3 sequences, roughly 50% of them appearing once. General study results and limits: There were a few TRBV segments more frequent in patients than controls, and TRBV5-6, TRBV5-1 and TRBV20-1 were among them. Comparison with controls showed significantly lower normalized Chao1 diversity in multiple sclerosis patients.

The table lists this clonotype with a few counts. Its specificity is unknown. Per germline, CDR1 SGHTA and CDR2 FQGNSA. The J segment lost 5 bases and the V segment lost 0 bases, leaving 11 bases of the junction unmatched. The CDR3 is made up of 18 amino acids. The chain recombines TRBV7-2 with TRBJ2-7; 12 nucleotides line up with TRBD2. Sequencing was done on a sample of blood. The sequence came from a girl between 5 and 17 years old with multiple sclerosis. In DNA form, the CDR3 reads TGTGCCAGCAGCTTAGCCCCTAGCGGGAGGGCCGTTCACAACGAGCAGTACTTC. Its protein product is CASSLAPSGRAVHNEQYF.